What follows describes a single T cell receptor (beta chain). The antigen is not known. Within the sample, other DNA sequences also encode this same CDR3. This entry is derived from a study of cytomegalovirus exposure and HLA in healthy donors. The CDR3 length is 14 residues. Germline CDR1 and CDR2: SGHRS and YFSETQ. Trimming took 1 base from V and 0 from J, leaving 6 bases between them. Study findings and constraints: Cytomegalovirus-associated TCR beta chains were listed, numbering 164. It emerged from a later analysis that several of the most significant clusters appeared to be linked to common viral pathogens. Later work showed greater clonal expansion in HLA-associated TCR beta chains than in equally common others.

Use of 60 Vbeta and 13 Jbeta primers characterized the PCR. Per the original methods: Roughly 76 million unique TCR beta chains, roughly 11 million of them shared, were counted by a later analysis. Generated by immunoSEQ multiplex PCR, the TCRdb table keeps only in-frame clones and is missing some. The DNA gave D and trimming, while V, J and clone size come from that table. The sample records approximately 70,000 clones, about 78% being singletons. This chain uses TRBV5-1 with TRBJ2-3; possibly TRBD1 for D (6 bases). Sequencing used PBMCs. The origin of this receptor is a woman in her thirties or forties in good health and CMV-seropositive. The CDR3 sequence is CASSLRGSTDTQYF. The CDR3 DNA is TGCGCCAGCAGCTTGAGGGGGAGCACAGATACGCAGTATTTT. Variable domain in full (rest from reference TRBV5-1 and TRBJ2-3): KAGVTQTPRYLIKTRGQQVTLSCSPISGHRSVSWYQQTPGQGLQFLFEYFSETQRNKGNFPGRFSGRQFSNSRSEMNVSTLELGDSALYLCASSLRGSTDTQYFGPGTRLTVL.